A single sample gave rise to the 21 T cell receptor beta chains below, sequenced in a study of beta chain features in type 1 diabetes. What was sequenced were expressed TCRB transcripts, since all of the isolated RNA had been reverse transcribed. Assay used: immunoSEQ multiplex PCR; TCRdb lists only in-frame clones, some missing. Of under 450,000 clones in the sample, about 14% were seen once. Sequenced input: naive CD4+ T cells from blood. The receptors were gathered from a man younger than 40 in good health.

The genes are TRBV7-9 and TRBJ2-7; TRBD2 matches at 8 bases. Germline V gives CDR1 SEHNR, CDR2 FQNEAQ (reference sequence). Losses at the gene ends were 4 bases for V and 4 bases for J; bases not matched to a gene: 12. This CDR3 region has 16 residues. CDR3: CASSSSAGTRKYEQYF. The CDR3 DNA is TGTGCCAGCAGCTCCTCGGCCGGGACTAGGAAGTACGAGCAGTACTTC.

Note on this clone: Other DNA sequences within the sample encode an identical CDR3. This rearrangement joins TRBV7-2 to TRBJ1-4, with a tentative D call TRBD1 (6 bases). The CDR3 is 13 residues long. V lost 5 bases to trimming and J lost 8 bases, with 12 bases between them. From germline, CDR1 is SGHTA and CDR2 FQGNSA. DNA for the CDR3: TGTGCCAGCAGCCTCGGGGGGCGCGAAAAACTGTTTTTT. Translated: CASSLGGREKLFF.

This clone appeared once. This chain links TRBV6-1 with TRBJ1-2; D is perhaps TRBD1 (5 bases). Per the germline V gene, CDR1 is MNHNS and CDR2 is SASEGT. Trimming took 5 bases from V and 5 from J, leaving 15 bases between them. The CDR3 spans 14 residues. The CDR3 reads CASSTTGLQYGYTF. The DNA of the CDR3 is TGTGCCAGCAGTACTACAGGCCTACAATATGGCTACACCTTC.

This clone has a handful of counts. The V and J genes are TRBV18 and TRBJ1-4; D gene unclear. V was clipped by 3 bases and J by 4 bases, with 0 bases between them. Germline CDR1 is KGHSH and CDR2 is LQKENI. This CDR3 contains 11 residues. DNA of the CDR3: TGTGCCAGCTCACCTAATGAAAAACTGTTTTTT. Protein sequence: CASSPNEKLFF.

The V call is TRBV14, the J call TRBJ2-1; TRBD2 aligns across 11 bases. CDR3 length equals 16 residues. J gave up 4 bases and V 4 bases, and 6 bases lay outside the gene matches. Germline V CDR1 and CDR2: SGHDN, FVKESK. CDR3 DNA sequence: TGTGCCAGCAGCCGCCTTAGCGGGAGGGTATACAATGAGCAGTTCTTC. Translated: CASSRLSGRVYNEQFF. The full variable domain, its missing parts supplied by reference TRBV14 and TRBJ2-1, is EAGVTQFPSHSVIEKGQTVTLRCDPISGHDNLYWYRRVMGKEIKFLLHFVKESKQDESGMPNNRFLAERTGGTYSTLKVQPAELEDSGVYFCASSRLSGRVYNEQFFGPGTRLTVL.

The chain couples TRBV6-5 to TRBJ1-1; unclear D gene. CDR3 length: 14 residues. The V gene lost 5 bases and the J gene lost 4 bases, with 14 bases spanning the gap. Germline V lookup: CDR1 MNHEY, CDR2 SVGAGI. The CDR3 coding sequence is TGTGCCAGCAGTCCCGGAACGGCGGGCACTGAAGCTTTCTTT. Its translation is CASSPGTAGTEAFF.

This clone was seen more than once but under ten times. V and J are TRBV28 and TRBJ2-5, with D uncertain. Germline V gene sequence: CDR1 MDHEN, CDR2 SYDVKM. Trimming left V 3 bases short and J 4 bases short, with 9 bases between. This CDR3 is 13 amino acids long. The CDR3 coding sequence is TGTGCCAGCAGTTTTCCTCAGAGAGAGACCCAGTACTTC. It is translated as CASSFPQRETQYF. Drawing the rest from reference TRBV28 and TRBJ2-5, the complete variable domain is DVKVTQSSRYLVKRTGEKVFLECVQDMDHENMFWYRQDPGLGLRLIYFSYDVKMKEKGDIPEGYSVSREKKERFSLILESASTNQTSMYLCASSFPQRETQYFGPGTRLLVL.

The chain carries TRBV9 and TRBJ2-1; unclear D gene. CDR1 is SGDLS, CDR2 YYNGEE, per germline. The length of the CDR3 is 13 residues. V lost 1 base to trimming and J lost 4 bases, with 6 bases between them. The CDR3 DNA is TGTGCCAGCAGCGTAAGTGGATACAATGAGCAGTTCTTC. It yields the protein CASSVSGYNEQFF.

This clone was detected a few times. This chain links TRBV2 with TRBJ2-7; 9 bases match TRBD2. Germline CDR1 reads SNHLY; CDR2 reads FYNNEI. V lost 7 bases and J lost 6; bases outside the gene matches: 4. This CDR3 comprises 12 residues. The CDR3 DNA reads TGTGCCAGCACCGGACTAGCGCTCGAGCAGTACTTC. Translating it yields CASTGLALEQYF. Together with reference TRBV2 and TRBJ2-7, the CDR3 gives the full variable domain: EPEVTQTPSHQVTQMGQEVILRCVPISNHLYFYWYRQILGQKVEFLVSFYNNEISEKSEIFDDQFSVERPDGSNFTLKIRSTKLEDSAMYFCASTGLALEQYFGPGTRLTVT.

Remarks on this clone: An end of the junction differs from the germline gene, which may be a read error. The gene calls are TRBV7-8 and TRBJ1-2; a possible D gene is TRBD1 (6 bases). The CDR3 is 13 amino acids. CDR1 SGHVS and CDR2 FQNEAQ come from the germline V gene. DNA of the CDR3: TGTGCCAACAGCTTAGAAGGGACAAGTGGCTACACCTTC. Protein: CANSLEGTSGYTF.

This clone came up a few times. CDR3 loop: CAWSVGQPQHF. CDR3 nucleotides: TGTGCCTGGAGTGTGGGTCAGCCCCAGCATTTT. The chain has TRBV30 and TRBJ1-5, with D uncertain. Germline-derived CDR1 and CDR2 are GTSNPN and SVGIG (reference sequence). The ends were cut back, 0 bases at V and 6 bases at J, with 3 bases in the middle. This CDR3 has 11 residues.

The gene calls are TRBV27 and TRBJ2-3; 11 nucleotides align to TRBD2. The germline V gene has CDR1 MNHEY and CDR2 SMNVEV (reference sequence). The CDR3 covers 17 residues. As DNA, the CDR3 is TGTGGCACCCGCCCAACTAGCGGGAGAAAGTATCAAGATACGCAGTATTTT. Protein: CGTRPTSGRKYQDTQYF.

The J gene is TRBJ2-5, the V gene TRBV29-1; TRBD1 matches at 9 bases. The V segment lost 7 bases and the J segment 7 bases; nucleotides outside the gene matches: 7. There are 12 residues in the CDR3. From germline, CDR1 is SQVTM and CDR2 ANQGSEA. CDR3 DNA: TGCAGCGGGACAGGGGAGGAATGGACCCAGTACTTC. It specifies CSGTGEEWTQYF.

This clone came up a few times. This specimen includes other DNA sequences encoding the same CDR3. The chain employs TRBV5-1 and TRBJ2-7; D call uncertain. This CDR3 region has 12 residues. In germline, CDR1 is SGHRS, CDR2 YFSETQ. V was clipped by 0 bases and J by 3 bases, with 4 bases between them. The DNA of the CDR3 is TGCGCCAGCAGCTTGGACCGCTACGAGCAGTACTTC. Protein product: CASSLDRYEQYF.

This clone was detected a few times. V gene TRBV2 combines with J gene TRBJ2-7, with D unclear. Germline loops: CDR1 SNHLY, CDR2 FYNNEI. There are 14 residues in the CDR3. Trimming pared 3 bases from V and 5 bases from J, leaving 14 bases between. DNA for the CDR3: TGTGCCAGCAGTGACAGGAACCAAATCAACGAGCAGTACTTC. Translation: CASSDRNQINEQYF.

This clone was seen a few times. The gene calls are TRBV2 and TRBJ2-5; no reliable D call. CDR1 is SNHLY, CDR2 FYNNEI, per germline. The V and J ends lost 4 bases and 5 bases respectively, with 8 bases between them. This CDR3 contains 12 residues. The chain's CDR3 is CASSALEETQYF. The CDR3 DNA follows: TGTGCCAGCAGTGCACTCGAGGAGACCCAGTACTTC.

The sample holds a few counts of this clone. This sequence joins TRBV23-1 and TRBJ2-2, with 9 bases that match TRBD1. TRBV23-1 is given ORF status, its function remaining uncertain. V gave up 7 bases and J gave up 4 bases; unmatched junction bases: 10. The CDR3 loop spans 16 amino acids. The CDR3 region is CASNPIPGQGTGELFF. The CDR3 bases are TGCGCCAGCAATCCGATTCCGGGACAGGGCACCGGGGAGCTGTTTTTT.

This clone has more than one count but fewer than ten. The gene calls are TRBV6-9 and TRBJ2-5; the match to TRBD2 covers 14 bases. Per the germline V gene, CDR1 is MNHGY and CDR2 is SVAAGI. CDR3 size: 16 residues. V was clipped by 5 bases and J by 4 bases; unmatched bases: 6. In DNA form, the CDR3 reads TGTGCCAGCAGTCACCGGACTAGCGGGAGGCCAGAGACCCAGTACTTC. Residues: CASSHRTSGRPETQYF.

The V and J genes are TRBV5-4 and TRBJ2-6; no reliable D call. Deletions cut 1 base from V and 0 bases from J, with 5 bases between. Germline CDR1 is SGHNT and CDR2 is YYREEE (reference sequence). The CDR3 totals 15 residues. CDR3 DNA: TGTGCCAGCAGCTTGCAGCACTCTGGGGCCAACGTCCTGACTTTC. Protein product: CASSLQHSGANVLTF.

This clone has a handful of counts. The rearrangement joins TRBV20-1 to TRBJ1-3; D gene ambiguous. The CDR3 has 11 residues. Germline CDR1 DFQATT, CDR2 SNEGSKA (reference sequence). Between the trimmed V and J ends, which lost 2 bases and 4 bases, there was a span of 3 bases. The chain's CDR3 is CSARFGNTIYF. The CDR3 bases are TGCAGTGCTAGATTCGGAAACACCATATATTTT.

This clone has more than one count but fewer than ten. V is TRBV10-3 and J is TRBJ2-3; D is unclear. This CDR3 has 16 amino acids. From germline, CDR1 is ENHRY and CDR2 SYGVKD. Deletions cut 0 bases from V and 2 bases from J, with 12 bases between. CDR3 coding DNA: TGTGCCATCAGTGAGTCCCTCCGCGCTCCCACAGATACGCAGTATTTT. It translates to CAISESLRAPTDTQYF.